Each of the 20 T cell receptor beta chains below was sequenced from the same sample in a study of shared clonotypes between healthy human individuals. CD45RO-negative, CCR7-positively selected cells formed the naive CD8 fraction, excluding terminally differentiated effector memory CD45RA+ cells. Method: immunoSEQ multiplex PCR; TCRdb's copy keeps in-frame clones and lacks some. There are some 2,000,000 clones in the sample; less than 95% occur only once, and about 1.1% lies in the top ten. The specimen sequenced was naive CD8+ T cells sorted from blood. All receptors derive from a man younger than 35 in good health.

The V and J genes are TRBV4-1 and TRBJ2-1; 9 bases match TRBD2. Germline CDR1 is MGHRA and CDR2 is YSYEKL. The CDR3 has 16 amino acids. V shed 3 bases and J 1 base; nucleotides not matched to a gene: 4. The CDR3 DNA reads TGCGCCAGCAGCCACATAGCGGGAGTATCCTACAATGAGCAGTTCTTC. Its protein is CASSHIAGVSYNEQFF.

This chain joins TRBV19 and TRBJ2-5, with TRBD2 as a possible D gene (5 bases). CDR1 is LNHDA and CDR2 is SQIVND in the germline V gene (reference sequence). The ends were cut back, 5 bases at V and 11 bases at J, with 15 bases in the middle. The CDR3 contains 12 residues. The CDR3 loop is CASSWERVSQYF. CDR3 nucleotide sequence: TGTGCCAGTAGTTGGGAGAGGGTTTCTCAGTACTTC. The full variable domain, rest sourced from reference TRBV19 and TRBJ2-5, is DGGITQSPKYLFRKEGQNVTLSCEQNLNHDAMYWYRQDPGQGLRLIYYSQIVNDFQKGDIAEGYSVSREKKESFPLTVTSAQKNPTAFYLCASSWERVSQYFGPGTRLLVL.

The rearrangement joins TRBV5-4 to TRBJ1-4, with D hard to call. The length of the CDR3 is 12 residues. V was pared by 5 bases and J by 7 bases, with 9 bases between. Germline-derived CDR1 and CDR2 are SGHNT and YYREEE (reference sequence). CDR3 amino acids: CASRVMGEKLFF. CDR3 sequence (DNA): TGTGCCAGCAGAGTAATGGGTGAAAAACTGTTTTTT.

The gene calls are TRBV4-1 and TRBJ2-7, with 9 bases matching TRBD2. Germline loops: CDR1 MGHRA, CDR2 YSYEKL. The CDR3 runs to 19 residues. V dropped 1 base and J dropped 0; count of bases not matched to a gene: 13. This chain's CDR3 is CASSQGKNFASGISYEQYF. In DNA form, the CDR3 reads TGCGCCAGCAGCCAAGGGAAAAACTTTGCTAGCGGGATCTCCTACGAGCAGTACTTC.

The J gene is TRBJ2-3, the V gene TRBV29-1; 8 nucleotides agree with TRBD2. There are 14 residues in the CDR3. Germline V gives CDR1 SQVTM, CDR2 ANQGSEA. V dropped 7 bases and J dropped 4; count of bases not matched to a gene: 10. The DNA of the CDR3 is TGCAGCGCACTACCCGGGAGGGCCCCAGATACGCAGTATTTT. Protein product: CSALPGRAPDTQYF.

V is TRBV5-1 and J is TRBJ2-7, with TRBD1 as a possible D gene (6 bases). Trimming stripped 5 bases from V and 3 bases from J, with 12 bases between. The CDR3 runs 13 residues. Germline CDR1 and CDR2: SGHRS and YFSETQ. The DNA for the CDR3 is TGCGCCAGCAGTCGGCGACAGGACTACGAGCAGTACTTC. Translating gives CASSRRQDYEQYF.

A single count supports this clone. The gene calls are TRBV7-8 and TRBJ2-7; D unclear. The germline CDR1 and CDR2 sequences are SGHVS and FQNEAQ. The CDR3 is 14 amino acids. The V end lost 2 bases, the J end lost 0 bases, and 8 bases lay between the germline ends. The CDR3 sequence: CASSLLVSSYEQYF. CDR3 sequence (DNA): TGTGCCAGCAGCTTATTAGTGAGCTCCTACGAGCAGTACTTC. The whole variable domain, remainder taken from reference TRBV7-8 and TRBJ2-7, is GAGVSQSPRYKVAKRGQDVALRCDPISGHVSLFWYQQALGQGPEFLTYFQNEAQLDKSGLPSDRFFAERPEGSVSTLKIQRTQQEDSAVYLCASSLLVSSYEQYFGPGTRLTVT.

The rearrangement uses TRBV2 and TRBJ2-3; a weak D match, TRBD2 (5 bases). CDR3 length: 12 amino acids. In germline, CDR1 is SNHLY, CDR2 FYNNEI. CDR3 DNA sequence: TGTGCGCGGGCAGCGGATACAGATACGCAGTATTTT. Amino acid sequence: CARAADTDTQYF.

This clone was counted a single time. This CDR3 reads CASSQGAEDEKLFF. In nucleotides, the CDR3 is TGCGCCAGCAGCCAAGGGGCAGAGGATGAAAAACTGTTTTTT. The chain links TRBV4-1 to TRBJ1-4; no definite D call. The germline V and J ends were trimmed by 1 base and 6 bases, with 9 bases remaining between them. The CDR3 covers 14 residues. Per the germline V gene, CDR1 is MGHRA and CDR2 is YSYEKL.

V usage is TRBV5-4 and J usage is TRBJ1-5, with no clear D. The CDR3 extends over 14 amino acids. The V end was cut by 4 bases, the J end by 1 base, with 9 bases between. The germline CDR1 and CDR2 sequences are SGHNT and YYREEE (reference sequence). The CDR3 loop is CASSPDLSNQPQHF. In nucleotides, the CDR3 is TGTGCCAGCAGCCCCGATTTGAGCAATCAGCCCCAGCATTTT.

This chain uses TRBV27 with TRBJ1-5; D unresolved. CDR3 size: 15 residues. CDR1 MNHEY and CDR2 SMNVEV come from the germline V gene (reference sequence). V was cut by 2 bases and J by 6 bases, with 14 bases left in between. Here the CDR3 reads CASSLEFNSFQPQHF. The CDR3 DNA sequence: TGTGCCAGCAGTTTAGAGTTCAATTCCTTTCAGCCCCAGCATTTT.

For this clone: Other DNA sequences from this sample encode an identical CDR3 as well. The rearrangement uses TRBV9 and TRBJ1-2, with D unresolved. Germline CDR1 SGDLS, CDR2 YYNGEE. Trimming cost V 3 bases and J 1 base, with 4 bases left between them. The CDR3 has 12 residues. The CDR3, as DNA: TGTGCCAGCAGCGAGGGTAACTATGGCTACACCTTC. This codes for CASSEGNYGYTF.

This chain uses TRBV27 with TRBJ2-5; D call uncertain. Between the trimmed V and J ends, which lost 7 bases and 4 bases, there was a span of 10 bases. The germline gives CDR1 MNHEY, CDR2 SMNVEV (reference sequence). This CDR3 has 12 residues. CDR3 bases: TGTGCCAGCACCAACTCAGGAGAGACCCAGTACTTC. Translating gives CASTNSGETQYF.

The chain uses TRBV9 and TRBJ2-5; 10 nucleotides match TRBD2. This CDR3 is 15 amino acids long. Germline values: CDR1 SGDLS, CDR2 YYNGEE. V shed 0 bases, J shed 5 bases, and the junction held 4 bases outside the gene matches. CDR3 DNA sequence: TGTGCCAGCAGCGTAGTAGCGGGGGGTTGGGAGACCCAGTACTTC. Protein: CASSVVAGGWETQYF.

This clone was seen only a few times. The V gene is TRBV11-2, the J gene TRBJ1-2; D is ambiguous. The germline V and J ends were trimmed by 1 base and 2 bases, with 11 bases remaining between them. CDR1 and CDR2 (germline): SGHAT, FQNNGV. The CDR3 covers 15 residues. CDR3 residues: CASSLGGERNYGYTF. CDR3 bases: TGTGCCAGCAGCTTAGGGGGAGAGAGGAACTATGGCTACACCTTC.

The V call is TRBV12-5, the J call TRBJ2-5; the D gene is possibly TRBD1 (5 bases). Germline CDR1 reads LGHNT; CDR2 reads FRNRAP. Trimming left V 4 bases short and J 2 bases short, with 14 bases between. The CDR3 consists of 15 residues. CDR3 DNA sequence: TGTGCTAGTGGTTCCGTTTCGACAGATCAAGAGACCCAGTACTTC. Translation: CASGSVSTDQETQYF. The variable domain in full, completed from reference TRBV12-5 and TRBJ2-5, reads DARVTQTPRHKVTEMGQEVTMRCQPILGHNTVFWYRQTMMQGLELLAYFRNRAPLDDSGMPKDRFSAEMPDATLATLKIQPSEPRDSAVYFCASGSVSTDQETQYFGPGTRLLVL.

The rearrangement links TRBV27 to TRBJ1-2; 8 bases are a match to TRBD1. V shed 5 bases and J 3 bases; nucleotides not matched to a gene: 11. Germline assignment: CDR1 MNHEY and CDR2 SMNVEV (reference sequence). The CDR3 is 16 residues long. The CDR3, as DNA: TGTGCCAGCAGTCAGACAGGGGCGGGATCGGACTATGGCTACACCTTC. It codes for CASSQTGAGSDYGYTF.

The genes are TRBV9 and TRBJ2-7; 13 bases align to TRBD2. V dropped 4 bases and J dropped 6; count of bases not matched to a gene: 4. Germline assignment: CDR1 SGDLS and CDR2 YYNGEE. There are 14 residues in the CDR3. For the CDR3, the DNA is TGTGCCAGCAGCCCCTGGACTAGCGGGAGCGAGCAGTACTTC. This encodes CASSPWTSGSEQYF.

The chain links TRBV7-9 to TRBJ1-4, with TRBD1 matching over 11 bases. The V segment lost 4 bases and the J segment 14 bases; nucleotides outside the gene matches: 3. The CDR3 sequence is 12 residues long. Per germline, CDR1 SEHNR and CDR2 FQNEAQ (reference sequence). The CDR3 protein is CASSSGQGALFF. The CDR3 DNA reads TGTGCCAGCAGCTCAGGACAGGGGGCCCTGTTTTTT.

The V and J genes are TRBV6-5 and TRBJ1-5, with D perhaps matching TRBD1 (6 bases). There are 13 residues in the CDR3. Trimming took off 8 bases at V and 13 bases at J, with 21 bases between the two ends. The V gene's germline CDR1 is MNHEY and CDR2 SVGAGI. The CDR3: CASGGQGERPQHF. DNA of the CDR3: TGTGCCAGCGGGGGGCAGGGTGAAAGGCCTCAGCATTTT.